This T cell receptor beta chain was documented in a study of cytomegalovirus exposure and HLA in healthy donors. Study-wide context: It was reported in a later analysis that the 120 validation repertoires used the same platform as the roughly 640 first-cohort repertoires.

Concerning this clone itself: Antigen specificity is unknown.

The germline gives CDR1 SEHNR, CDR2 FQNEAQ (reference sequence). The CDR3 length is 14 residues. The V gene lost 1 base and the J gene lost 4 bases, with 8 bases spanning the gap. Libraries were prepared by immunoSEQ multiplex PCR; TCRdb keeps only in-frame clonotypes and omits some of them. The table lists under 95,000 clones, about 94% of them singletons. Overall study results and limits: Despite most TCR sequences being rare, some public TCRs occurred in many donors. According to a subsequent analysis, TCR clusters from the first cohort were inclined to appear together in the 120 validation repertoires. The authors enumerated around 150 TCR beta chains as linked to cytomegalovirus.

Material: PBMCs. This receptor was identified in a woman under 30 in good health and CMV-seronegative. The genes are TRBV7-9 and TRBJ1-5; perhaps TRBD1 as D (5 bases). Here the CDR3 reads CASSLGQSNQPQHF. CDR3 DNA: TGTGCCAGCAGCTTAGGACAGTCTAATCAGCCCCAGCATTTT.